The rows below give T cell receptor beta chains drawn from one sample of a study of blood T cell repertoires in COVID-19. Produced via immunoSEQ multiplex PCR; TCRdb's table is partial and in-frame only. The sample includes about 380,000 clones, 88% of them seen just once. Sequenced sample: PBMCs or T cells enriched from blood (not recorded which). The receptors come from a woman between 18 and 29 years old who had recovered from COVID-19. Both conserved end residues are part of each CDR3. Each record gives: CDR3 protein, CDR3 length, V gene.

CASSPPTSGGDQINEQFF,18,TRBV6-6
CASSQLGLAGSTDTQYF,17,TRBV7-3
CASSPVSSSTGELFF,15,TRBV18
CASSYTPGDYTF,12,TRBV12-3/TRBV12-4
CASSYKPGRKLGDSPLHF,18,TRBV18
CASSELGDSSYGYTF,15,TRBV6-1
CASSLAIPRTGKGYGYTF,18,TRBV5-1
CASSEMTAQNSPLHF,15,TRBV2
CASIPLGLSYGYTF,14,TRBV28
CASSQVETGGIYGYTF,16,TRBV3-1/TRBV3-2
CASSTGQTLAKNIQYF,16,TRBV7-9
CASRGQTGTYEQYF,14,TRBV2
CASSPRTGGDGELFF,15,TRBV18
CASSLKDTIYNEQFF,15,TRBV7-2
CASSHRGGGEKLFF,14,TRBV6-6
CASGLALDRNYGYTF,15,TRBV12-5
CASSLAGGRSYGYTF,15,TRBV5-1
CASSPGQGTNNEQFF,15,TRBV11-3
CASSSRQGASYNSPLHF,17,TRBV5-8
CASSSGGNQETQYF,14,TRBV11-2
CASSPTITGELFF,13,TRBV18
CATRTAGDAEAFF,13,TRBV24-1